The 7 T cell receptor beta chains presented below share a single source sample, sequenced in a study of monozygotic twins with inflammatory bowel disease. Reanalyzing the 5' RACE reads, TCRdb keeps one entry per CDR3 protein, without DNA. Recorded for this sample: around 210,000 distinct CDR3 sequences. Input material: blood. Every receptor here comes from a human donor with ulcerative colitis or Crohn's disease, or a healthy co-twin of an affected twin (not recorded which).

The chain employs TRBV29-1 and TRBJ1-2; lacking DNA, the TRBD1 call made by TCRdb goes unchecked. The CDR3 spans 12 residues. Looked up from germline, CDR1 is SQVTM and CDR2 is ANQGSEA. The CDR3 here is CSTMGGRGGYTF.

The rearrangement links TRBV6-2 or TRBV6-3 to TRBJ1-1; TCRdb lists TRBD1, though no DNA is available to test this call. The CDR3 totals 14 residues. The germline gives CDR1 MNHEY, CDR2 SVGEGT. The CDR3 reads CASRYAAQGTEAFF.

The rearrangement joins TRBV7-9 to TRBJ1-1; TCRdb's D call, TRBD1, is unchecked because there is no DNA. The CDR3 is 14 residues long. Germline CDR1 is SEHNR and CDR2 is FQNEAQ (reference sequence). CDR3 protein: CASSWEQGMTEAFF.

The CDR3 sequence is CAIQGPKMDTQYF. The chain couples TRBV5-4 to TRBJ2-3; TCRdb's D gene call, TRBD2, goes unchecked for lack of DNA. Germline assignment: CDR1 SGHNT and CDR2 YYREEE (reference sequence). CDR3 length equals 13 residues. Filled out from reference TRBV5-4 and TRBJ2-3, the complete variable domain reads ETGVTQSPTHLIKTRGQQVTLRCSSQSGHNTVSWYQQALGQGPQFIFQYYREEENGRGNFPPRFSGLQFPNYSSELNVNALELDDSALYLCAIQGPKMDTQYFGPGTRLTVL.

The rearrangement uses TRBV11-2 and TRBJ2-7; TCRdb names TRBD2, which stays unverified in the absence of DNA. CDR1 and CDR2 from the germline V gene are SGHAT and FQNNGV. The CDR3 runs to 16 residues. The CDR3 protein is CASSLDERDLGYEQYF.

The V gene is TRBV20-1, the J gene TRBJ1-2; TCRdb proposes TRBD1, but this gene call is untestable without DNA. CDR3 length: 13 amino acids. The germline gives CDR1 DFQATT, CDR2 SNEGSKA (reference sequence). CDR3 in amino acids: CSAREDRGDGYTF.

V usage is TRBV5-1 and J usage is TRBJ2-1; TCRdb names TRBD2, which stays unverified in the absence of DNA. The germline V gene encodes CDR1 SGHRS and CDR2 YFSETQ. The CDR3 is made up of 15 amino acids. The CDR3 region is CASSTTSGGYNEQFF.